This T cell receptor (beta chain) was documented in a study of cytomegalovirus exposure and HLA in healthy donors. Study-level results: The study put roughly 160 TCR beta chains on its list as cytomegalovirus-associated. The finding came from a later analysis; first-cohort TCR clusters tended to co-occur in the 130 or so validation repertoires. A few of the chains that were CMV-associated were confirmed in vitro to be specific for CMV antigens.

Generated by immunoSEQ multiplex PCR, the TCRdb table keeps only in-frame clones and is missing some. This sample has under 150,000 clones, with around nine tenths found just once. Deletions cut 7 bases from V and 1 base from J, with 9 bases between. The CDR3 is made up of 14 amino acids. Germline V lookup: CDR1 SGHDT, CDR2 YYEEEE. This clone was counted once. Antigen: not known. Separate from the roughly 670-subject first cohort, the roughly 120-subject validation cohort was the one that the donors belonged to. The gene calls are TRBV5-6 and TRBJ2-6; D is ambiguous. The TCR was taken from a man aged 18-30 years in good health and CMV-seropositive. Input material: PBMCs. CDR3 bases: TGTGCCAGCTCCCCAGGTTCTGGGGCCAACGTCCTGACTTTC. Its protein is CASSPGSGANVLTF.